The subject of this entry is one TCR beta chain. Its target is unknown. Unique molecular identifiers were incorporated into the prepared TCRbeta library. Each CDR3 protein gets one entry after TCRdb re-called the PCR reads with MiXCR. The profile covers about 980,000 distinct CDR3 sequences, with less than 30% appearing a single time and about 28% taken by the ten largest. The data are from a study of T-cell reconstitution after alpha-beta-depleted transplantation in children. The study, taken as a whole, reports: Roughly two months post-transplant, alpha-beta T cells reportedly originated from several hundred graft clones that had expanded.

CDR3 length: 15 amino acids. Germline V gene data show CDR1 as SGHRS and CDR2 as YFSETQ. The germline V and J ends were trimmed by 4 bases and 0 bases, with 14 bases remaining between them. The sequence derives from a boy in the first two years of life who had a stem cell transplant for SCID, so the T cells may come from the graft donor. The J gene is TRBJ2-7, the V gene TRBV5-1; D could derive from TRBD1 or TRBD2 (5 bases each). Specimen: PBMCs, mostly from graft donor cells, collected 360 days after TCRalphabeta/CD19-depleted stem cell transplant. The DNA of the CDR3 is TGCGCCAGCAGCCTAATCGGGACGGGCTCCTACGAGCAGTACTTC. It encodes CASSLIGTGSYEQYF.